The 25 T cell receptor beta chains below come from one sample, sequenced in a study of blood T cells in healthy people across ages. The use of a sample-barcoded 5' primer and a J-beta primer mix characterized a second PCR of roughly 6 to 11 cycles. TCRdb re-called the 5' RACE reads with MiXCR, one entry per CDR3 protein. Among approximately 800,000 distinct CDR3 sequences, around 25% were seen once, and the ten largest hold approximately 3.7%. The sample was also linked to a second study, of T cells of mothers and their children.

Input material: blood. The receptors shown here come from a boy younger than 18 in good health.

The table lists this clonotype with a few counts. This chain links TRBV12-3 or TRBV12-4 with TRBJ2-5; 10 bases agree with TRBD1. The J call may not be correct, given that the DNA end is closer to TRBJ2-1. The CDR3 spans 16 residues. The chain's CDR3 is CASSLSGTGDYNEQFF. Written as DNA, the CDR3 is TGTGCCAGCAGTTTATCCGGGACAGGGGATTACAATGAGCAGTTCTTC.

This sequence joins TRBV6-2 or TRBV6-3 and TRBJ2-7; possible D gene TRBD2, 5 bases. The V and J ends lost 6 bases and 2 bases respectively, with 14 bases between them. There are 14 residues in the CDR3. Germline V lookup: CDR1 MNHEY, CDR2 SVGEGT. The CDR3 DNA is TGTGCCAGCAGATACGCCGGGAATACCTACGAGCAGTACTTC. Translation: CASRYAGNTYEQYF.

The chain carries TRBV29-1 and TRBJ2-1, with D possibly being TRBD2 (8 bases). Looked up from germline, CDR1 is SQVTM and CDR2 is ANQGSEA. There are 14 residues in the CDR3. V was shortened by 1 base and J by 4 bases, with 11 bases between the two germline ends. The CDR3 here is CSVEVAGQYNEQFF. Here the CDR3 DNA reads TGCAGCGTTGAAGTAGCGGGACAGTACAATGAGCAGTTCTTC.

This clonotype has a handful of counts. The gene calls are TRBV7-2 and TRBJ2-1; TRBD1 matches at 9 bases. This CDR3 has 17 amino acids. In germline, CDR1 is SGHTA, CDR2 FQGNSA. Trimming removed 5 bases from V and 8 bases from J; junction bases left unmatched: 16. CDR3 sequence: CASSPNRPGTGLDEQFF. The CDR3 region has the DNA TGTGCCAGCAGCCCCAATCGTCCCGGGACAGGGTTGGATGAGCAGTTCTTC.

This sequence joins TRBV4-3 and TRBJ1-1; a possible D gene is TRBD1 (6 bases). The V gene lost 0 bases and the J gene lost 6 bases, with 11 bases spanning the gap. The CDR3 is made up of 14 amino acids. The germline V gene encodes CDR1 LGHNA and CDR2 YSLEER. CDR3 region: CASSQDRGAAEAFF. CDR3 bases: TGCGCCAGCAGCCAAGACCGGGGGGCCGCTGAAGCTTTCTTT.

This clonotype was recorded a few times. The V gene is TRBV20-1, the J gene TRBJ1-3; perhaps TRBD1 as D (6 bases). The CDR3 runs 14 residues. Germline V gene data show CDR1 as DFQATT and CDR2 as SNEGSKA (reference sequence). Trimming left V 6 bases short and J 9 bases short, with 21 bases between. Written as DNA, the CDR3 is TGCAGTGCGAGCCCGACAGGAATCATAGGCACCATATATTTT. It translates to CSASPTGIIGTIYF.

This clonotype was found a few times. The V call is TRBV5-1, the J call TRBJ2-7, with D perhaps TRBD2 (6 bases). The V end was cut by 5 bases, the J end by 3 bases, with 12 bases between. Germline V gene lookup returns CDR1 SGHRS and CDR2 YFSETQ. The CDR3 loop spans 13 amino acids. The CDR3 loop is CASRRDILYEQYF. CDR3 bases: TGCGCCAGCAGGCGGGATATTCTCTACGAGCAGTACTTC.

The rearrangement joins TRBV7-8 to TRBJ2-3, with no clear D. Germline assignment: CDR1 SGHVS and CDR2 FQNEAQ. Between the trimmed V and J ends, which lost 5 bases and 1 base, there was a span of 13 bases. The CDR3 is 15 residues long. DNA for the CDR3: TGTGCCAGCAGCCGTAATAGAGGAGGCACAGATACGCAGTATTTT. Protein product: CASSRNRGGTDTQYF.

The chain carries TRBV4-2 and TRBJ1-2, with no clear D. V dropped 4 bases and J dropped 0 bases, with 9 bases sitting between them. The CDR3 is made up of 14 amino acids. CDR1 and CDR2 from the germline V gene are LGHNA and YNFKEQ. The chain's CDR3 is CASSPGGSNYGYTF. Written as DNA, the CDR3 is TGTGCCAGCAGCCCCGGCGGGTCTAACTATGGCTACACCTTC.

The V call is TRBV7-3, the J call TRBJ2-1; TRBD2 matches 10 bases. With 4 bases clipped from V and 7 bases from J, the junction kept 7 bases outside the gene matches. The CDR3 runs to 15 residues. The germline gives CDR1 SGHTA, CDR2 FQGTGA. CDR3 residues: CASSYSGRPGNEQFF. The CDR3 DNA reads as TGTGCCAGCAGCTATAGCGGGAGGCCGGGGAATGAGCAGTTCTTC.

The chain joins TRBV6-6 to TRBJ1-1, with D uncertain. The CDR3 extends over 13 amino acids. CDR1 and CDR2 (germline): MNHNY, SVGAGI (reference sequence). Deletions cut 11 bases from V and 0 bases from J, with 13 bases between. The CDR3 DNA follows: TGTGCCGTCTCGGACGGAATGAACACTGAAGCTTTCTTT. It codes for CAVSDGMNTEAFF.

V usage is TRBV12-3 or TRBV12-4 and J usage is TRBJ2-7, with D tentatively TRBD2 (5 bases). V lost 3 bases and J 2 bases, leaving 11 bases between the germline ends. The CDR3 has 14 residues. The CDR3 sequence: CASSFSDGAYEQYF. DNA for the CDR3: TGTGCCAGCAGTTTTTCGGACGGGGCCTACGAGCAGTACTTC.

This clonotype was observed a handful of times. The chain is built from TRBV6-5 and TRBJ2-1; no clear D gene. The CDR3 covers 16 residues. Trimming left V 0 bases short and J 2 bases short, with 11 bases between. Germline V gene data show CDR1 as MNHEY and CDR2 as SVGAGI. This CDR3 reads CASSYSTDRTYNEQFF. The CDR3 DNA is TGTGCCAGCAGTTACTCGACGGACCGCACCTACAATGAGCAGTTCTTC.

A remark on this clonotype: The germline gene is not matched at one end of the junction; a read error may be the cause. This chain connects TRBV20-1 to TRBJ2-5, with 7 nucleotides matching TRBD2. From germline, CDR1 is DFQATT and CDR2 SNEGSKA (reference sequence). This CDR3 is built from 15 residues. The chain's CDR3 is CSALTHLAVQETQYF. The CDR3 DNA follows: TGCAGTGCCTTAACACATCTAGCGGTACAAGAGACCCAGTATTTC.

This clonotype was observed a few times. This rearrangement joins TRBV11-2 to TRBJ2-1, with 9 bases fitting TRBD2. V shed 5 bases and J 7 bases; nucleotides not matched to a gene: 12. Germline V gene lookup returns CDR1 SGHAT and CDR2 FQNNGV. This CDR3 is 16 amino acids long. DNA for the CDR3: TGTGCCAGCAGCCCTGGCTTAGCGGGGGTGCCGAATGAGCAGTTCTTC. Its translation: CASSPGLAGVPNEQFF.

This clonotype was recorded a few times. The chain carries TRBV7-8 and TRBJ1-1; the D is unclear. CDR1 is SGHVS, CDR2 FQNEAQ, per germline. Trimming stripped 5 bases from V and 6 bases from J, with 19 bases between. The CDR3 length is 15 residues. The CDR3 loop is CASSLRSKARAEAFF. In DNA form, the CDR3 reads TGTGCCAGCAGCCTCCGGAGTAAGGCGCGGGCTGAAGCTTTCTTT. Full variable domain (outside the CDR3, taken from reference TRBV7-8 and TRBJ1-1): GAGVSQSPRYKVAKRGQDVALRCDPISGHVSLFWYQQALGQGPEFLTYFQNEAQLDKSGLPSDRFFAERPEGSVSTLKIQRTQQEDSAVYLCASSLRSKARAEAFFGQGTRLTVV.

The rearrangement uses TRBV5-6 and TRBJ2-5; 10 bases fit TRBD1. From germline, CDR1 is SGHDT and CDR2 YYEEEE. Trimming took 4 bases from V and 5 from J; bases not matched to a gene: 8. The CDR3 loop spans 15 amino acids. CDR3 coding DNA: TGTGCCAGCAGCCCTGACAGGGGGCGGGGGGAGACCCAGTACTTC. It specifies CASSPDRGRGETQYF. The variable domain in full, with the rest retrieved from reference TRBV5-6 and TRBJ2-5, is DAGVTQSPTHLIKTRGQQVTLRCSPKSGHDTVSWYQQALGQGPQFIFQYYEEEERQRGNFPDRFSGHQFPNYSSELNVNALLLGDSALYLCASSPDRGRGETQYFGPGTRLLVL.

This chain connects TRBV29-1 to TRBJ2-7; D not certain. Per the germline V gene, CDR1 is SQVTM and CDR2 is ANQGSEA. The CDR3 sequence is 12 residues long. Trimming cost V 0 bases and J 5 bases, with 8 bases left between them. The CDR3, as DNA: TGCAGCGTTGAAGATCAGACGAACGAGCAGTACTTC. Translating it yields CSVEDQTNEQYF.

This clonotype occurred many times. The rearrangement joins TRBV28 to TRBJ1-4, with TRBD1 matching 7 bases. Germline V lookup: CDR1 MDHEN, CDR2 SYDVKM. The length of the CDR3 is 16 residues. V lost 5 bases and J lost 7; bases outside the gene matches: 13. The CDR3 protein is CASSPTKTGKAEKLFF. For the CDR3, the DNA is TGTGCCAGCAGTCCCACCAAGACAGGGAAGGCTGAAAAACTGTTTTTT.

This clonotype was counted a few times. The chain is built from TRBV25-1 and TRBJ1-2; 9 bases line up with TRBD1. Germline loops: CDR1 MGHDK, CDR2 SYGVNS. The CDR3 is made up of 14 amino acids. After removal of 4 bases from V and 8 bases from J, the junction contained 8 bases not matched to a gene. The CDR3 DNA reads as TGTGCCAGCAGTGCGACAGGGGGTAGTGAAGGCTACACCTTC. It is translated as CASSATGGSEGYTF.

CDR3 residues: CSVVFLGRAGEKLFF. In DNA form, the CDR3 reads TGCAGCGTTGTTTTCCTCGGGAGGGCCGGTGAAAAACTGTTTTTT. The chain uses TRBV29-1 and TRBJ1-4; D unclear. The germline V and J ends were trimmed by 4 bases and 7 bases, with 19 bases remaining between them. The CDR3 spans 15 residues. Germline loops: CDR1 SQVTM, CDR2 ANQGSEA.

As DNA, the CDR3 is TGTGCCAGCAGTTTAATAGAGGGTGCGGCTTTCTTT. This gives the protein CASSLIEGAAFF. The V gene is TRBV28, the J gene TRBJ1-1, with no clear D. There are 12 residues in the CDR3. Germline CDR1 is MDHEN and CDR2 is SYDVKM. Trimming shortened V by 2 bases and J by 11 bases, and 12 bases separated the two germline ends.

Worth noting for this clonotype: One junction end disagrees with the germline gene, perhaps due to a read error. The chain combines TRBV7-2 with TRBJ2-4, with a possible D match to TRBD2 (5 bases). The CDR3 extends over 19 amino acids. CDR1 is SGHTA, CDR2 FQGNSA, per germline. The CDR3 DNA is TGTGCCAGCAGCTTAGAAGGGCTGGACGGGATCCTAGCCAAAAACATTCGGTACTTC. Encoded protein: CASSLEGLDGILAKNIRYF.

The chain joins TRBV27 to TRBJ1-2; D not certain. Germline CDR1 and CDR2: MNHEY and SMNVEV (reference sequence). The V and J ends lost 5 bases and 0 bases respectively, with 10 bases between them. The CDR3 spans 14 residues. Here the CDR3 reads CASSPTGPNYGYTF. The DNA for the CDR3 is TGTGCCAGCAGTCCCACCGGTCCTAACTATGGCTACACCTTC.

The chain has TRBV4-3 and TRBJ2-7; the D is unclear. V lost 1 base and J lost 1, with 11 bases in between. CDR1 is LGHNA and CDR2 is YSLEER in the germline V gene. The CDR3 length is 15 residues. The CDR3 sequence is CASSQVYGDSYEQYF. The CDR3 DNA reads TGCGCCAGCAGCCAAGTATACGGAGATTCCTACGAGCAGTACTTC.